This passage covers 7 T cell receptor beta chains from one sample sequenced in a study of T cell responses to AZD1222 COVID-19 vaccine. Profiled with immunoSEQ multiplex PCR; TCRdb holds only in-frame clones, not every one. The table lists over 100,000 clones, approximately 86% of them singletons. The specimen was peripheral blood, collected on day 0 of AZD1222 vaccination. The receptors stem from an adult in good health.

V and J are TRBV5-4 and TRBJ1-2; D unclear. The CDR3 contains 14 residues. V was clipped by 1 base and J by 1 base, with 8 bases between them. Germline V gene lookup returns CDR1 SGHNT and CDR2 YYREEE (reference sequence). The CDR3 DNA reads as TGTGCCAGCAGCTTGCCGGATTTTAACTATGGCTACACCTTC. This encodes CASSLPDFNYGYTF.

CDR3 loop: CASSTPWTDNNYGYTF. CDR3 in DNA: TGTGCCAGCAGCACGCCTTGGACAGACAACAACTATGGCTACACCTTC. The chain couples TRBV9 to TRBJ1-2; D perhaps matches TRBD1 (6 bases). The CDR3 is made up of 16 amino acids. Trimming shortened V by 4 bases and J by 2 bases, and 18 bases separated the two germline ends. CDR1 and CDR2 (germline): SGDLS, YYNGEE.

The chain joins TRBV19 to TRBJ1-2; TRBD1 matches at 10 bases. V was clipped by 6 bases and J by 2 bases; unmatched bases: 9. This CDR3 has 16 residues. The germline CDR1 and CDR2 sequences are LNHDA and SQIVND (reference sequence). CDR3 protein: CASSPQTGGKNYGYTF. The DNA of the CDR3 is TGTGCCAGTAGCCCTCAGACAGGGGGCAAGAACTATGGCTACACCTTC. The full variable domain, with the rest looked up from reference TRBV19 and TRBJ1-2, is DGGITQSPKYLFRKEGQNVTLSCEQNLNHDAMYWYRQDPGQGLRLIYYSQIVNDFQKGDIAEGYSVSREKKESFPLTVTSAQKNPTAFYLCASSPQTGGKNYGYTFGSGTRLTVV.

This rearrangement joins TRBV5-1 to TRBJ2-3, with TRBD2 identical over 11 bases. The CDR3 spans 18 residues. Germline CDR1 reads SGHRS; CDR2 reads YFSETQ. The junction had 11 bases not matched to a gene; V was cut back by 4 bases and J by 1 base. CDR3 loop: CASSLGTSGAIRTDTQYF. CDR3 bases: TGCGCCAGCAGCCTCGGGACTAGCGGAGCCATCCGCACAGATACGCAGTATTTT.

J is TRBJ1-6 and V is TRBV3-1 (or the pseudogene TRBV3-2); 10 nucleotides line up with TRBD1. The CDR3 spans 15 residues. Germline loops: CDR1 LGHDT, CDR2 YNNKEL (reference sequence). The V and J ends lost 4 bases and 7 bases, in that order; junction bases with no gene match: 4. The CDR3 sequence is CASSPPGQGNSPLHF. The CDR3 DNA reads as TGTGCCAGCAGCCCCCCGGGACAGGGGAATTCACCCCTCCACTTT.

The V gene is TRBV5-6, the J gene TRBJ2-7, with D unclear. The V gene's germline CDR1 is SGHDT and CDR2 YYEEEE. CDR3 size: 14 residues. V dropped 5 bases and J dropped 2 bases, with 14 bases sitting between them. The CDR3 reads CASRTYGVTYEQYF. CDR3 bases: TGTGCCAGCAGGACTTATGGTGTAACCTACGAGCAGTACTTC. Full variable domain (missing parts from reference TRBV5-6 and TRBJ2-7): DAGVTQSPTHLIKTRGQQVTLRCSPKSGHDTVSWYQQALGQGPQFIFQYYEEEERQRGNFPDRFSGHQFPNYSSELNVNALLLGDSALYLCASRTYGVTYEQYFGPGTRLTVT.

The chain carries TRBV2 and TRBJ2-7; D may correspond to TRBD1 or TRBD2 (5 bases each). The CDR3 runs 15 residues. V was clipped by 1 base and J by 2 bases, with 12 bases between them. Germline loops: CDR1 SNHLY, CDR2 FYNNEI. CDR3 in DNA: TGTGCCAGCAGTGAAGGCTGGGGACCCACCTACGAGCAGTACTTC. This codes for CASSEGWGPTYEQYF.